The 14 T cell receptor beta chains listed next were all sequenced from one sample in a study of blood T cell repertoires in COVID-19. TCRdb's copy holds only in-frame clones and misses some; the assay was immunoSEQ multiplex PCR. The sample lists about 130,000 clones; about 89% were seen once. Sequencing was carried out using peripheral blood. All receptors derive from a man aged 55 to 69 with COVID-19, enrolled during active disease.

J is TRBJ1-5 and V is TRBV19; 11 bases match TRBD1. Trimming removed 9 bases from V and 1 base from J; junction bases left unmatched: 5. CDR3 length equals 15 residues. Germline-derived CDR1 and CDR2 are LNHDA and SQIVND (reference sequence). The CDR3 protein is CASRDRGVSNQPQHF. The CDR3 DNA reads TGTGCCAGCCGGGACAGGGGGGTCAGCAATCAGCCCCAGCATTTT.

The V gene is TRBV5-1, the J gene TRBJ1-4; 8 bases agree with TRBD1. This CDR3 has 17 amino acids. Germline lookup yields CDR1 SGHRS and CDR2 YFSETQ. V lost 0 bases to trimming and J lost 3 bases; unmatched junction nucleotides: 7. Written as DNA, the CDR3 is TGCGCCAGCAGCTTGGCAGGGGGCGGAGGGGCTAATGAAAAACTGTTTTTT. This gives the protein CASSLAGGGGANEKLFF.

This chain's CDR3 is CAWRESRREPANYGYTF. Written as DNA, the CDR3 is TGTGCCTGGAGAGAGTCCCGGCGGGAACCAGCTAACTATGGCTACACCTTC. The chain combines TRBV30 with TRBJ1-2; no clear D. CDR1 and CDR2 from the germline V gene are GTSNPN and SVGIG (reference sequence). V shed 3 bases and J shed 0 bases, with 20 bases lying between them. The CDR3 has 17 residues.

The chain couples TRBV5-1 to TRBJ1-1, with D possibly being TRBD1 (6 bases). This CDR3 is built from 14 residues. Trimming cost V 4 bases and J 5 bases, with 15 bases left between them. CDR1 SGHRS and CDR2 YFSETQ come from the germline V gene. The CDR3 nucleotides read TGCGCCAGCAGCGGTGGGGGCCGGGGAACTGAAGCTTTCTTT. Protein sequence: CASSGGGRGTEAFF.

This chain uses TRBV13 with TRBJ2-6; tentatively, D is TRBD2 (5 bases). Trimming left V 0 bases short and J 2 bases short, with 11 bases between. From germline, CDR1 is PRHDT and CDR2 FYEKMQ (reference sequence). The length of the CDR3 is 17 residues. Here the CDR3 DNA reads TGTGCCAGCAGCTTAGGCGTCTCCGGGACTGGGGCCAACGTCCTGACTTTC. Protein: CASSLGVSGTGANVLTF.

V gene TRBV27 combines with J gene TRBJ2-7, with TRBD1 matching 8 bases. The CDR3 consists of 14 residues. The germline gives CDR1 MNHEY, CDR2 SMNVEV (reference sequence). J gave up 2 bases and V 6 bases, and 6 bases lay outside the gene matches. CDR3 coding DNA: TGTGCCAGCAGACCGGGACAGGTCCCCTACGAGCAGTACTTC. Translated, it gives CASRPGQVPYEQYF.

The rearrangement joins TRBV7-8 to TRBJ1-2; D may be TRBD1 (5 bases). Trimming removed 3 bases at V and 6 bases at J, with 26 bases between. CDR3 length: 18 amino acids. Germline V gives CDR1 SGHVS, CDR2 FQNEAQ. The CDR3 DNA reads as TGTGCCAGCAGCTTTGGTTCAGGTATTGCAGGGCCCGGTCATGGCTACACCTTC. It encodes CASSFGSGIAGPGHGYTF.

This clone was picked up a small number of times. This sample also contains other DNA sequences that code for the same CDR3. The V gene is TRBV5-1, the J gene TRBJ2-2; D unclear. V was shortened by 0 bases and J by 2 bases, with 5 bases between the two germline ends. CDR1 is SGHRS and CDR2 is YFSETQ in the germline V gene. The CDR3 has 14 amino acids. This CDR3 is CASSLGGNTGELFF. The CDR3 nucleotides are TGCGCCAGCAGCTTGGGCGGAAACACCGGGGAGCTGTTTTTT.

CDR3 sequence: CASSQAQTQGQPQHF. In DNA form, the CDR3 reads TGCGCCAGCAGCCAAGCCCAAACTCAGGGTCAGCCCCAGCATTTT. This chain connects TRBV4-1 to TRBJ1-5, with D perhaps TRBD1 (5 bases). Germline CDR1 is MGHRA and CDR2 is YSYEKL. V shed 1 base and J shed 6 bases, with 13 bases lying between them. The CDR3 spans 15 residues.

This sequence joins TRBV6-5 and TRBJ1-2, with D unresolved. The CDR3 is 16 residues long. Trimming pared 2 bases from V and 8 bases from J, leaving 21 bases between. CDR1 is MNHEY, CDR2 SVGAGI, per germline. The CDR3 region is CASSYISGTAARGYTF. The CDR3 region has the DNA TGTGCCAGCAGTTACATATCGGGAACAGCTGCCCGGGGCTACACCTTC.

The chain employs TRBV25-1 and TRBJ1-6; 9 positions agree with TRBD1. This CDR3 has 14 residues. Germline V lookup: CDR1 MGHDK, CDR2 SYGVNS. With 5 bases clipped from V and 14 bases from J, the junction kept 10 bases outside the gene matches. The CDR3 here is CASSTRGQGPTLHF. The CDR3 nucleotides are TGTGCCAGCAGTACACGAGGACAGGGGCCGACCCTCCACTTT.

The chain employs TRBV2 and TRBJ2-5; D unclear. CDR3 length: 14 amino acids. The germline gives CDR1 SNHLY, CDR2 FYNNEI. Trimming stripped 6 bases from V and 2 bases from J, with 13 bases between. CDR3 protein: CASSYRSGQETQYF. The CDR3 DNA reads as TGTGCCAGCAGCTACCGCTCCGGTCAAGAGACCCAGTACTTC.

The CDR3 protein is CASSHPGQGRETQYF. CDR3 in DNA: TGTGCCAGCTCACACCCGGGACAGGGTCGGGAGACCCAGTACTTC. This chain links TRBV18 with TRBJ2-5; 9 bases are a match to TRBD1. The germline CDR1 and CDR2 sequences are KGHSH and LQKENI. CDR3 size: 15 residues. With V trimmed by 4 bases and J by 5 bases, 8 bases remained unmatched. The full variable domain, completed using reference TRBV18 and TRBJ2-5, is NAGVMQNPRHLVRRRGQEARLRCSPMKGHSHVYWYRQLPEEGLKFMVYLQKENIIDESGMPKERFSAEFPKEGPSILRIQQVVRGDSAAYFCASSHPGQGRETQYFGPGTRLLVL.

This chain links TRBV11-2 with TRBJ1-1, with 7 bases fitting TRBD1. The V gene end was trimmed by 6 bases and the J gene end by 0 bases; junction bases not matched to a gene: 13. CDR3 length: 17 residues. Germline V gene data show CDR1 as SGHAT and CDR2 as FQNNGV. In nucleotides, the CDR3 is TGTGCCAGCAGAGGATCTATACGGGGACAGATGAACACTGAAGCTTTCTTT. Its protein is CASRGSIRGQMNTEAFF.